This TCR beta chain was identified in a study of identical twins. Study-wide results and limits: Within twin pairs, the out-of-frame alpha sequences they shared showed excess low generation probability. Conclusions came from cross-sectional statistical analysis, not from following the same donors. Weaker excess sharing between twins was seen in beta out-of-frame sequences.

At least ten counts were recorded for this clonotype. What it recognizes is unknown. The CDR3 sequence is 16 residues long. With 5 bases clipped from V and 7 bases from J, the junction kept 16 bases outside the gene matches. Germline V gene lookup returns CDR1 DFQATT and CDR2 SNEGSKA (reference sequence). Unique molecular identifiers were in the cDNA, with template-switch universal primer binding. TCRdb redid the calling of the 5' RACE reads with MiXCR, one entry per CDR3 protein. The sample holds fewer than 650,000 distinct CDR3 sequences, roughly 7.2% seen once. These same records also appear under a second study, on yellow fever vaccine responses in identical twins.

The sequence came from a young woman in good health. Specimen: PBMCs. This chain links TRBV20-1 with TRBJ2-1, with TRBD2 matching over 8 bases. CDR3: CSAAPPLAGWGNEQFF. CDR3 in DNA: TGCAGTGCTGCCCCGCCGCTAGCGGGTTGGGGGAATGAGCAGTTCTTC.